The clone carrying this T cell receptor (beta chain) was seen once. There are 14 residues in the CDR3. CDR1 is WSHSY and CDR2 is SAAADI in the germline V gene. Trimming removed 5 bases from V and 4 bases from J, with 11 bases in between. The sample originates from a study of blood T cell repertoires in COVID-19. Here immunoSEQ multiplex PCR was the method, and the copy in TCRdb shows in-frame clones only, minus some. Seen here are roughly 200,000 clones, 87% observed once, and the top ten hold about a fifth. Sequenced material: peripheral blood. This rearrangement joins TRBV10-2 to TRBJ1-4, with D perhaps TRBD1 (5 bases). This clonotype was sampled from a man aged 55-75 years with active or convalescent COVID-19. In DNA form, the CDR3 reads TGCGCCAGCAGTTCGGGGAGGGGTAATGAAAAACTGTTTTTT. It encodes CASSSGRGNEKLFF.